This T cell receptor beta chain originates from a study of T cell repertoires in aging, cancer and after chemotherapy. The J segment lost 2 bases and the V segment lost 4 bases, leaving 5 bases of the junction unmatched. Germline loops: CDR1 LGHNA, CDR2 YSLEER. This CDR3 spans 16 amino acids. A mixed TRB-A/B primer pool amplified rearranged TRB by multiplex touch-down PCR. TCRdb called the multiplex PCR reads again in MiXCR, with one record for every CDR3 protein. The sample holds over 6,000 distinct CDR3 sequences, around two fifths seen once. TCR beta rearrangements were amplified from peripheral blood genomic DNA.

The TCR originated in a human donor in good health. The chain recombines TRBV4-3 with TRBJ2-1, with TRBD2 identical over 10 bases. What was sequenced was blood. The CDR3 region is CASSPYSGGTYNEQFF. CDR3 bases: TGCGCCAGCAGCCCCTATAGCGGGGGGACCTACAATGAGCAGTTCTTC.